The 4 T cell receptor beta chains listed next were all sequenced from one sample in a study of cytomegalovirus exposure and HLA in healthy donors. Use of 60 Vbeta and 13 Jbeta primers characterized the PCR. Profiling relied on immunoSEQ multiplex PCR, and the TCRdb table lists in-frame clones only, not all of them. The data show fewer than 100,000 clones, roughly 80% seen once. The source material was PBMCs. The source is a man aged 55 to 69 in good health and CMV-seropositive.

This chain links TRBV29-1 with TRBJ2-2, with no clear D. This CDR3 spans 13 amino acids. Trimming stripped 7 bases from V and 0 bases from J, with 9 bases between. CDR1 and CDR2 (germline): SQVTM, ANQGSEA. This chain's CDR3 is CSARGPNTGELFF. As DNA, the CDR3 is TGCAGCGCCCGAGGCCCGAACACCGGGGAGCTGTTTTTT.

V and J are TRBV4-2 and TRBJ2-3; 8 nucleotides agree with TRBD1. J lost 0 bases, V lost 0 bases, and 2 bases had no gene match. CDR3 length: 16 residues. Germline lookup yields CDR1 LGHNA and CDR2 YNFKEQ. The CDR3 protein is CASSQEGQASTDTQYF. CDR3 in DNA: TGTGCCAGCAGCCAAGAGGGACAGGCTAGCACAGATACGCAGTATTTT.

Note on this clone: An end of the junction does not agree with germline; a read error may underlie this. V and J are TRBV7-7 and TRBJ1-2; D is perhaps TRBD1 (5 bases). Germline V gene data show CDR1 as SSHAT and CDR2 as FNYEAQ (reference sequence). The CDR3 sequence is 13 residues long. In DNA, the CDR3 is TGTGCTAGCAGCCCCGACAGTAACTATGGCTACACCTTC. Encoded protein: CASSPDSNYGYTF.

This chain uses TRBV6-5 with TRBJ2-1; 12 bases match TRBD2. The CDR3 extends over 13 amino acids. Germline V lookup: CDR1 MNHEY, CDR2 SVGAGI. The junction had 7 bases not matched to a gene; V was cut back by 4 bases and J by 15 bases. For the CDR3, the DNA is TGTGCCAGCAGTTGGACTAGCGGGACGGAAGGGTTCTTC. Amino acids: CASSWTSGTEGFF.